A selection of T cell receptor beta chains follows, all from one sample in a study of T and B cells in COVID-19 patients. In TCRdb, the multiplex PCR reads were re-called with MiXCR into one record per CDR3 protein. The sample consists of about 21,000 distinct CDR3 sequences, about a third of them appearing once. Material for sequencing was blood. Every receptor here comes from a human donor who had recovered from COVID-19. The CDR3 runs from the conserved cysteine through the conserved F or W. The D gene is left open where the match is weak. Not every row has a clone size; where given, it reads once, few, many or a size class.

clone_size,d_call,v_call,j_call,cdr3_nt,cdr3_aa
NA,TRBD1,TRBV11-3,TRBJ2-7,TGTGCCAGCAGCTTTTTGTCCCCGGGACAGAACTACGAGCAGTACTTC,CASSFLSPGQNYEQYF
NA,NA,TRBV5-1,TRBJ2-2,TGCGCCAGCAGCTTCGTACGGGCTGGGACCGGGGAGCTGTTTTTT,CASSFVRAGTGELFF
NA,NA,TRBV5-1,TRBJ2-7,TGCGCCAGCAGCTTGGCCGGGCAGGGTGGACTCTACGAGCAGTACTTC,CASSLAGQGGLYEQYF
medium-sized,TRBD2,TRBV19,TRBJ2-3,TGTGCCAGTACGAGACTAGCGGGCAAGGGAGATACGCAGTATTTT,CASTRLAGKGDTQYF
few,TRBD1,TRBV18,TRBJ2-7,TGTGCCAGCGCACAGGGGGCCTACTCCTACGAGCAGTACTTC,CASAQGAYSYEQYF
few,NA,TRBV11-3,TRBJ2-7,TGTGCCAGCAGCAGACAGGTTGCCGAGCAGTACTTC,CASSRQVAEQYF
few,TRBD2,TRBV4-2,TRBJ2-7,TGTGCCAGCAGCCGACGTAGCGGGGGGCTCTCCTACGAGCAGTACTTC,CASSRRSGGLSYEQYF
NA,NA,TRBV5-6,TRBJ1-2,TGTGCCAGCAGCTTGATTTCAGCGGGCGGCGGCTACACCTTC,CASSLISAGGGYTF
NA,TRBD1,TRBV6-6,TRBJ1-1,TGTGCCAGCAGAGACGTAGGACAGGGGGCGCGGAGCACTGAAGCTTTCTTT,CASRDVGQGARSTEAFF
few,NA,TRBV6-1,TRBJ1-5,TGTGCCAGCAGTGAACATGGTGGCAATCAGCCCCAGCATTTT,CASSEHGGNQPQHF
medium-sized,TRBD2,TRBV29-1,TRBJ2-7,TGCAGCGTGGGGGGGGGAACATACGAGCAGTACTTC,CSVGGGTYEQYF
few,NA,TRBV30,TRBJ1-3,TGTGCCTGGGACCGGGGGTACGCTGGAAACACCATATATTTT,CAWDRGYAGNTIYF
medium-sized,TRBD1,TRBV29-1,TRBJ1-3,TGCAGCGTGGGACGGGACAGTAACTCTGGAAACACCATATATTTT,CSVGRDSNSGNTIYF
NA,NA,TRBV5-1,TRBJ2-2,TGCGCCAGCAGCCCCGTCTTGGCAACGAACACCGGGGAGCTGTTTTTT,CASSPVLATNTGELFF
NA,NA,TRBV10-3,TRBJ2-7,TGTGCCATCAGTGGTCTGCCGGGGGACTTCTCCTACGAGCAGTACTTC,CAISGLPGDFSYEQYF
few,TRBD1,TRBV5-1,TRBJ2-3,TGCGCCAGCAGCTTGGTCTTGGACAGGGACACAGATACGCAGTATTTT,CASSLVLDRDTDTQYF
NA,NA,TRBV11-3,TRBJ2-7,TGTGCCAGCAGCCGCGTGAGGGGGGGCTACGAGCAGTACTTC,CASSRVRGGYEQYF
NA,TRBD2,TRBV6-1,TRBJ2-2,TGTGCCTCCCAAACGGGGGGGCCTAGCGGGGAGCTGTTTTTT,CASQTGGPSGELFF
NA,TRBD1,TRBV20-1,TRBJ2-3,TGCAGTGCTAGAGATCTGGACAGGGGGCGCGGAGATACGCAGTATTTT,CSARDLDRGRGDTQYF
NA,TRBD2,TRBV12-3/TRBV12-4,TRBJ2-1,TGTGCCAGCAGTATCTGGTTTCGCCCGGGAGCGGGGATTTTAAGCTCCTACAATGAGCAGTTCTTC,CASSIWFRPGAGILSSYNEQFF
few,NA,TRBV6-1,TRBJ1-6,TGTGCCAGCAGTGAATTGGCAGGGTCATCCCTCCACTTT,CASSELAGSSLHF
few,NA,TRBV6-2/TRBV6-3,TRBJ1-5,TGTGCCAGCAGTCCCACGGGCAGGGTGAGCAATCAGCCCCAGCATTTT,CASSPTGRVSNQPQHF
few,TRBD1,TRBV7-3,TRBJ2-6,TGTGCCAGCAGCCCGGAAGACAGGGCTGGGGCCAACGTCCTGACTTTC,CASSPEDRAGANVLTF
many,NA,TRBV6-5,TRBJ2-5,TGTGCCAGCAGACCCGGGGGCGGAGAGACCCAGTACTTC,CASRPGGGETQYF
few,NA,TRBV14,TRBJ2-7,TGTGCCAGCAGCCAATCAGGGTTCGAGAGGCGTCGGCAGTACTTC,CASSQSGFERRRQYF
NA,NA,TRBV19,TRBJ2-7,TGTGCCAGTAGTACAGGGACCTACGAGCAGTACTTC,CASSTGTYEQYF
medium-sized,NA,TRBV19,TRBJ1-6,TGTGCCAGTAGTGCCCGACGGAGAGATAATTCACCCCTCCACTTT,CASSARRRDNSPLHF
medium-sized,TRBD2,TRBV30,TRBJ2-3,TGTGCCTGGAGTGTACGGGGGGGATCAGATACGCAGTATTTT,CAWSVRGGSDTQYF
NA,TRBD1,TRBV6-5,TRBJ1-1,TGTGCCAGCGGAGGGGGCCCCGAAGCTTTCTTT,CASGGGPEAFF
few,NA,TRBV5-6,TRBJ2-7,TGTGCCAGCAGCTTACTAAGAGGTCTATCCGAGCAGTACTTC,CASSLLRGLSEQYF
NA,NA,TRBV12-3/TRBV12-4,TRBJ2-5,TGTGCCAGCAGTCTTCCGGGAGCCCGGGAGACCCAGTACTTC,CASSLPGARETQYF
NA,NA,TRBV20-1,TRBJ2-1,TGCAGTGCTAGAGGGGGACCGAGCACTCAGCAGTTCTTC,CSARGGPSTQQFF
few,NA,TRBV5-1,TRBJ2-5,TGCGCCAGCAGGACCGGGACATCGGGGGAGACCCAGTACTTC,CASRTGTSGETQYF
few,TRBD2,TRBV10-3,TRBJ2-2,TGTGCCATCAGTGCGCTAGCGGGGGACACCGGGGAGCTGTTTTTT,CAISALAGDTGELFF
many,NA,TRBV10-3,TRBJ2-6,TGTGCCATCAGTGGGACAACTCCTAGGGGGGCCAACGTCCTGACTTTC,CAISGTTPRGANVLTF
few,TRBD2,TRBV5-4,TRBJ2-5,TGTGCCAGCAGCTTTCCGAGCGGGGGGAAACAAGAGACCCAGTACTTC,CASSFPSGGKQETQYF
few,TRBD1,TRBV18,TRBJ1-4,TGTGCCAGCTCACGAAACAGGGGTAATGAAAAACTGTTTTTT,CASSRNRGNEKLFF
NA,NA,TRBV5-5,TRBJ1-4,TGTGCCAGCAGCTTTGGCCAGGCTAATGAAAAACTGTTTTTT,CASSFGQANEKLFF
NA,NA,TRBV5-1,TRBJ1-1,TGCGCCAGCAGCGGACCAGTGAACACTGAAGCTTTCTTT,CASSGPVNTEAFF
once,NA,TRBV11-2,TRBJ2-5,TGTGCCAGCAGCTCCACCAGAAAGGGTCAAGAGACCCAGTACTTC,CASSSTRKGQETQYF
once,TRBD1,TRBV5-1,TRBJ2-5,TGCGCCAGCAGCCTCTTCGACAGGGCCCAAGAGACCCAGTACTTC,CASSLFDRAQETQYF
NA,NA,TRBV6-1,TRBJ2-3,TGTGCCAGCAGTGGAAACGGGTGGGCAGATACGCAGTATTTT,CASSGNGWADTQYF
NA,NA,TRBV6-4,TRBJ2-2,TGTTTGAGGTTCAACACCGGGGAGCTGTTTTTT,CLRFNTGELFF
medium-sized,TRBD1,TRBV19,TRBJ2-2,TGTGCCAGTAGTACCAGCCGGGACAGGGGCACCGGGGAGCTGTTTTTT,CASSTSRDRGTGELFF
few,NA,TRBV10-3,TRBJ2-2,TGTGCCATCAGTGAGTCCCTGGGACCCGGGGGTGGGGAGCTGTTTTTT,CAISESLGPGGGELFF
many,NA,TRBV30,TRBJ2-7,TGTGCCTGGAGTTGGGACGGATCATCCTACGAGCAGTACTTC,CAWSWDGSSYEQYF
many,NA,TRBV5-5,TRBJ2-5,TGTGCCAGCAGCTTGGGTGTTCTCGGGCGGCAAGAGACCCAGTACTTC,CASSLGVLGRQETQYF
NA,TRBD1,TRBV18,TRBJ2-3,TGTGCCAGCTCACTCACCGGGACAGGGGGAGAGGATACGCAGTATTTT,CASSLTGTGGEDTQYF
medium-sized,NA,TRBV18,TRBJ2-3,TGTGCCAGCTCACCTCCCTCAGATACGCAGTATTTT,CASSPPSDTQYF
NA,NA,TRBV11-3,TRBJ2-3,TGTGCCAGCAGCTTAGAACTGGGGGCCCATACGCAGTATTTT,CASSLELGAHTQYF
many,TRBD2,TRBV6-5,TRBJ2-3,TGTGCCAGCAGTCCCAGCGGGGGCCGCACAGATACGCAGTATTTT,CASSPSGGRTDTQYF
once,TRBD2,TRBV30,TRBJ2-3,TGTGCCAGCAGCTTTGGGCTAGCGGGGGGGAGGGATACGCAGTATTTT,CASSFGLAGGRDTQYF
medium-sized,NA,TRBV19,TRBJ2-7,TGTGCCAGTAGTATAGCGAAGAACGAGCAGTACTTC,CASSIAKNEQYF
medium-sized,TRBD1,TRBV12-3/TRBV12-4,TRBJ1-4,TGTGCCAGCAGTTCCCCCGAGGACAGGGGGCGTGAAAAACTGTTTTTT,CASSSPEDRGREKLFF